The entry below gives a single T cell receptor beta chain sequence along with its context. Antigen: not known. The CDR3 runs to 17 residues. The ends lost 2 bases at V and 2 bases at J; junction bases unmatched: 3. Germline values: CDR1 MGHRA, CDR2 YSYEKL. Findings and caveats of the study: In terms of TCR gene usage, tumor memory CD4+ T cells clustered together with blood and lymph node memory CD4+ cells, as well as with lymph node naive CD4+ cells. Tumor-infiltrating Treg TCR alpha and beta sequences overlapped most with tumor naive CD4+ T cells, then blood naive.

Full-length variable regions came from constant-region reverse primers plus semi-nested Nested Universal Primer A PCR. MiXCR, run by TCRdb on the 5' RACE reads, gives a single entry per CDR3 protein. In the table there are 20,000 to 25,000 distinct CDR3 sequences, around 30% of which are singletons. This clonotype was sampled from a female donor with breast cancer. The V and J genes are TRBV4-1 and TRBJ2-7; 16 bases map to TRBD2. Sequencing was done on a sample of tumor-infiltrating naive CD4+ T cells sorted from the breast tumor. Stated subset: naive CD4+ T cells, CD4+CD45RA+CD25-. In DNA, the CDR3 is TGCGCCAGCAGCCAAAAAGGGACTAGCGGGAGGGCCTACGAGCAGTACTTC. Translating gives CASSQKGTSGRAYEQYF.